This T cell receptor (beta chain) was identified in a study of blood T cell repertoires in COVID-19. The wider study: In each case, the material was cDNA or gDNA derived from T cells, B-cell-depleted T cells, or PBMCs.

Original processing notes: Reference gene primer amplification gave estimated nucleated cell counts. Assay used: immunoSEQ multiplex PCR; TCRdb lists only in-frame clones, some missing. The DNA was the basis for D and trimming; V, J and clone size are from that table. The sample yields 100,000 to 150,000 clones, over 55% seen once. V gave up 4 bases and J gave up 3 bases, with 4 bases separating them. CDR3 length: 11 amino acids. The source of this sequence is a woman aged 70-85 years with acute or convalescent COVID-19. The chain joins TRBV12-3 or TRBV12-4 to TRBJ2-7; D is uncertain. The sample consisted of peripheral blood. CDR3 nucleotides: TGTGCCAGCAGTTCAGTCTACGAGCAGTACTTC. The encoded protein is CASSSVYEQYF.